This TCR beta chain was recovered during a study of PD-1 blockade in mismatch repair-deficient tumors. Generated by immunoSEQ multiplex PCR, the TCRdb table keeps only in-frame clones and is missing some. The sample lists tens of thousands of clones, approximately 86% occurring once. Looked up from germline, CDR1 is SEHNR and CDR2 is FQNEAQ (reference sequence). The CDR3 consists of 14 residues. The V end was cut by 2 bases, the J end by 0 bases, with 7 bases between. The chain uses TRBV7-9 and TRBJ2-5; a weak D match, TRBD1 (5 bases). The specimen comprised peripheral blood, sampled 12 weeks after starting pembrolizumab. The TCR comes from an adult with mismatch repair-deficient cancer. The CDR3 DNA follows: TGTGCCAGCAGCTTACAGGGCTACCAAGAGACCCAGTACTTC. Protein: CASSLQGYQETQYF.